Included here is one T cell receptor (beta chain) sequence, with context. The data were taken from a study of blood T cell repertoires in COVID-19. The data were produced by immunoSEQ multiplex PCR, yet TCRdb's version contains in-frame clones alone and is incomplete. The data show about 150,000 clones, about 83% seen once. Trimming removed 3 bases from V and 10 bases from J, with 15 bases in between. The length of the CDR3 is 13 residues. Germline assignment: CDR1 LNHDA and CDR2 SQIVND (reference sequence). Sequenced material: peripheral blood. The rearrangement links TRBV19 to TRBJ1-2, with D perhaps matching TRBD1 (5 bases). This TCR derives from a man under 40 with COVID-19, enrolled during active disease. The CDR3 is CASSMTIGGAYTF. The CDR3 DNA sequence: TGTGCCAGTAGTATGACAATTGGCGGGGCCTACACCTTC.